This T cell receptor (beta chain) was captured by sequencing in a study of read filtering for tumor transcriptome and immune sequencing. The CDR3 spans 16 residues. Germline lookup yields CDR1 SGHTA and CDR2 FQGNSA. Unmatched junction bases numbered 9, after V lost 5 bases and J lost 0 bases. At least ten counts were recorded for this clonotype. This library used roughly 0.4 ug RNA and molecular barcoded adaptors spanning alpha/delta and beta/gamma chains. TCRdb reprocessed the reads via MiXCR and lists one record per CDR3 protein. The top ten hold more than 30% of the sample, which has 37,000 or so distinct CDR3 sequences, roughly 15% seen once.

This sequence joins TRBV7-2 and TRBJ2-7; 8 nucleotides agree with TRBD2. This sequence was found in a donor at least 40 years old with multiple myeloma. Specimen: a population of CD138-negative cells sorted from bone marrow. The CDR3 is CASSPRSGASSYEQYF. In DNA, the CDR3 is TGTGCCAGCAGCCCGCGTAGCGGGGCGAGCTCCTACGAGCAGTACTTC.